Shown below are 20 T cell receptor beta chains from a single sample sequenced in a study of neurological immune-mediated disorders. Each CDR3 protein is one row after TCRdb ran MiXCR on the 5' RACE reads. The data contain approximately 82,000 distinct CDR3 sequences, 2% to 3% of them singletons. Sequencing used PBMCs. The receptors originated from a woman aged 30 to 39 with multiple sclerosis.

This clonotype was found many times. The CDR3 DNA reads TGTGCCAGCAGTCTCCAGACCATCACAGGGGTGAACACCGGGGAGCTGTTTTTT. It translates to CASSLQTITGVNTGELFF. The chain joins TRBV27 to TRBJ2-2; 7 nucleotides agree with TRBD1. Germline CDR1 is MNHEY and CDR2 is SMNVEV (reference sequence). After removal of 5 bases from V and 1 base from J, the junction contained 13 bases not matched to a gene. This CDR3 is built from 18 residues.

This clonotype was observed at least ten times. The genes are TRBV27 and TRBJ2-7, with D uncertain. Trimming took off 2 bases at V and 3 bases at J, with 8 bases between the two ends. Looked up from germline, CDR1 is MNHEY and CDR2 is SMNVEV (reference sequence). The CDR3 is 13 amino acids. The CDR3 DNA follows: TGTGCCAGCAGTTTAAGGTACGGCTACGAGCAGTACTTC. Protein: CASSLRYGYEQYF.

Ten or more counts support this clonotype. The rearrangement joins TRBV4-1 to TRBJ1-1, with D unresolved. Trimming shortened V by 1 base and J by 3 bases, and 12 bases separated the two germline ends. CDR1 and CDR2 from the germline V gene are MGHRA and YSYEKL. The length of the CDR3 is 15 residues. The CDR3 nucleotides read TGCGCCAGCAGCCAAGTGTGGGGTAGCGACACTGAAGCTTTCTTT. This codes for CASSQVWGSDTEAFF.

This clonotype was picked up many times. The chain has TRBV3-1 and TRBJ2-1; maybe TRBD1 (6 bases). Trimming pared 4 bases from V and 2 bases from J, leaving 21 bases between. Germline-derived CDR1 and CDR2 are LGHDT and YNNKEL (reference sequence). This CDR3 contains 18 residues. The CDR3 DNA follows: TGTGCCAGCAGCCCTTTCCCGGAAGGGACAAAACCCTACAATGAGCAGTTCTTC. This sequence encodes CASSPFPEGTKPYNEQFF.

This clonotype was seen a handful of times. The rearrangement uses TRBV7-9 and TRBJ1-1, with no clear D. Per germline, CDR1 SEHNR and CDR2 FQNEAQ (reference sequence). The CDR3 has 13 amino acids. Trimming stripped 8 bases from V and 0 bases from J, with 10 bases between. CDR3 in DNA: TGTGCCAGCCTAAGTTCTGTGAACACTGAAGCTTTCTTT. Translating gives CASLSSVNTEAFF.

In this sample, this clonotype turned up many times. The chain is built from TRBV7-2 and TRBJ2-2; TRBD2 aligns across 8 bases. CDR1 and CDR2 (germline): SGHTA, FQGNSA. Trimming cost V 7 bases and J 5 bases; bases outside gene matches: 12. The CDR3 is 16 residues long. CDR3 sequence (DNA): TGTGCCAGCATCCTAGGAGGGAGCGGGAGTACCGGGGAGCTGTTTTTT. It codes for CASILGGSGSTGELFF.

This clonotype has ten or more counts. V and J are TRBV5-6 and TRBJ1-1; possible D gene TRBD1, 5 bases. This CDR3 region has 16 residues. From germline, CDR1 is SGHDT and CDR2 YYEEEE. V dropped 2 bases and J dropped 2 bases, with 16 bases sitting between them. For the CDR3, the DNA is TGTGCCAGCAGCTTCCCCCCGGGGGGGGACAACACTGAAGCTTTCTTT. Protein product: CASSFPPGGDNTEAFF.

This clonotype was observed at least ten times. The V and J genes are TRBV20-1 and TRBJ1-2, with no clear D. CDR3 size: 14 residues. Germline CDR1 and CDR2: DFQATT and SNEGSKA (reference sequence). The V end lost 6 bases, the J end lost 4 bases, and 18 bases lay between the germline ends. The CDR3 DNA reads TGCAGTGCGCCCCTGAGAAGCCGAAGCTATGGCTACACCTTC. Protein sequence: CSAPLRSRSYGYTF.

This clonotype was recorded many times. The chain combines TRBV12-3 or TRBV12-4 with TRBJ2-7; 10 bases align to TRBD1. The trim removed 3 bases at V and 6 bases at J, leaving 5 bases unmatched. The CDR3 length is 14 residues. CDR3 sequence (DNA): TGTGCCAGCAGTTTCCGGACAGGGGGGTCCGAGCAGTACTTC. Its protein is CASSFRTGGSEQYF.

This clonotype has at least ten counts. The chain employs TRBV5-1 and TRBJ2-7, with no clear D. The V end was cut by 2 bases, the J end by 5 bases, with 5 bases between. There are 11 residues in the CDR3. Germline lookup yields CDR1 SGHRS and CDR2 YFSETQ. CDR3 DNA: TGCGCCAGCAGCTTTAGCAACGAGCAGTACTTC. It yields the protein CASSFSNEQYF. Full variable domain (remainder filled in from reference TRBV5-1 and TRBJ2-7): KAGVTQTPRYLIKTRGQQVTLSCSPISGHRSVSWYQQTPGQGLQFLFEYFSETQRNKGNFPGRFSGRQFSNSRSEMNVSTLELGDSALYLCASSFSNEQYFGPGTRLTVT.

This clonotype showed up many times. The chain employs TRBV5-1 and TRBJ1-1; the match to TRBD1 covers 8 bases. Per germline, CDR1 SGHRS and CDR2 YFSETQ. The CDR3 runs to 15 residues. Unmatched junction bases numbered 4, after V lost 2 bases and J lost 1 base. The CDR3 sequence is CASSLNRGTNTEAFF. The CDR3 bases are TGCGCCAGCAGCTTAAACAGGGGGACGAACACTGAAGCTTTCTTT. Full variable domain (rest looked up from reference TRBV5-1 and TRBJ1-1): KAGVTQTPRYLIKTRGQQVTLSCSPISGHRSVSWYQQTPGQGLQFLFEYFSETQRNKGNFPGRFSGRQFSNSRSEMNVSTLELGDSALYLCASSLNRGTNTEAFFGQGTRLTVV.

This clonotype has a count of ten or more. The rearrangement joins TRBV29-1 to TRBJ1-1; D not resolved. Germline V gene data show CDR1 as SQVTM and CDR2 as ANQGSEA. The CDR3 consists of 13 residues. Trimming took 6 bases from V and 3 from J, leaving 14 bases between them. The CDR3 DNA follows: TGCAGCGTCCTCCCGGGCCTCGACACTGAAGCTTTCTTT. Protein: CSVLPGLDTEAFF.

This clonotype has only one observation. The chain recombines TRBV29-1 with TRBJ1-5, with D unresolved. Per germline, CDR1 SQVTM and CDR2 ANQGSEA. The CDR3 is made up of 14 amino acids. V dropped 0 bases and J dropped 4 bases, with 10 bases sitting between them. The CDR3 region is CSVEEGQPNQPQHF. The CDR3 nucleotides are TGCAGCGTTGAAGAGGGCCAGCCAAATCAGCCCCAGCATTTT. The full variable domain, with the rest looked up from reference TRBV29-1 and TRBJ1-5, is SAVISQKPSRDICQRGTSLTIQCQVDSQVTMMFWYRQQPGQSLTLIATANQGSEATYESGFVIDKFPISRPNLTFSTLTVSNMSPEDSSIYLCSVEEGQPNQPQHFGDGTRLSIL.

At least ten counts were recorded for this clonotype. V gene TRBV19 combines with J gene TRBJ1-2; 12 nucleotides match TRBD1. With 9 bases clipped from V and 7 bases from J, the junction kept 3 bases outside the gene matches. The CDR3 contains 12 residues. CDR1 is LNHDA and CDR2 is SQIVND in the germline V gene (reference sequence). In nucleotides, the CDR3 is TGTGCCAGGGGACAGGGGGCATCTGGCTACACCTTC. This codes for CARGQGASGYTF.

This clonotype has at least ten counts. This chain links TRBV14 with TRBJ1-2; D is ambiguous. Trimming left V 0 bases short and J 0 bases short, with 11 bases between. Germline loops: CDR1 SGHDN, CDR2 FVKESK. This CDR3 has 16 amino acids. CDR3 DNA: TGTGCCAGCAGCCAAGACGGTACAGTAGCTAACTATGGCTACACCTTC. Translation: CASSQDGTVANYGYTF.

This clonotype was found many times. This sequence joins TRBV20-1 and TRBJ2-7; 9 bases are a match to TRBD2. CDR3 length equals 14 residues. Per the germline V gene, CDR1 is DFQATT and CDR2 is SNEGSKA (reference sequence). Trimming cost V 6 bases and J 0 bases; bases outside gene matches: 6. CDR3: CSAPGTSYSYEQYF. The CDR3 coding sequence is TGCAGTGCACCCGGGACTAGCTACTCCTACGAGCAGTACTTC.

This clonotype appeared many times. The chain has TRBV21-1 and TRBJ1-5. TRBV21-1 is a recognized pseudogene. The CDR3 extends over 18 amino acids. This CDR3 reads CASSKALRTTYSNQPQHF. DNA for the CDR3: TGTGCCAGCAGCAAAGCGCTAAGGACGACTTATAGCAATCAGCCCCAGCATTTT.

V is TRBV11-2 and J is TRBJ2-1; perhaps TRBD2 as D (6 bases). This CDR3 is 13 amino acids long. Trimming removed 5 bases from V and 6 bases from J, with 11 bases in between. Germline V gives CDR1 SGHAT, CDR2 FQNNGV. CDR3 protein: CASSPGGTNEQFF. The CDR3 DNA reads TGTGCCAGCAGCCCCGGGGGTACCAATGAGCAGTTCTTC.

This clonotype has a count of ten or more. The chain employs TRBV9 and TRBJ2-5; 8 nucleotides agree with TRBD2. This CDR3 has 12 residues. Looked up from germline, CDR1 is SGDLS and CDR2 is YYNGEE. Losses at the gene ends were 7 bases for V and 1 base for J; bases not matched to a gene: 0. The CDR3 loop reads CASGTSQETQYF. CDR3 DNA: TGTGCCAGCGGGACTAGCCAAGAGACCCAGTACTTC.

This clonotype has at least ten counts. This rearrangement joins TRBV6-6 to TRBJ1-5; no definite D call. CDR1 and CDR2 (germline): MNHNY, SVGAGI (reference sequence). The CDR3 totals 15 residues. The V gene lost 8 bases and the J gene lost 0 bases, with 14 bases spanning the gap. The CDR3 nucleotides read TGTGCCAGCCTTATAGGAAGTTATAGCAATCAGCCCCAGCATTTT. Its protein is CASLIGSYSNQPQHF.